These T cell receptor beta chains were read from a single sample in a study of regulatory T cells in long-lasting Graves disease. TCRdb redid the calling of the multiplex PCR reads with MiXCR, one entry per CDR3 protein. The table lists 400,000 to 500,000 distinct CDR3 sequences, roughly 15% of them singletons. These data also featured in a second study, about T cells in Graves' hyperthyroidism and ophthalmopathy.

Sequencing used peripheral blood mononuclear cells (PBMCs), obtained at new diagnosis, from a patient treated with antithyroid drugs. The receptor set was obtained from a woman in her 50s with Graves disease. Each CDR3 is given with its conserved first and last residue. D genes are given only for firm matches. Clone size is given for some rows only: seen once, a few or many times, or a class if the clone is expanded.

D gene	clone size	V gene	J gene	CDR3 protein	CDR3 DNA
-	many	TRBV12-3/TRBV12-4	TRBJ2-1	CASSGGLNEQFF	TGTGCCAGCAGCGGGGGTTTGAATGAGCAGTTCTTC
TRBD2	-	TRBV30	TRBJ2-2	CAWSLAGLNTGELFF	TGTGCCTGGAGTTTAGCGGGATTAAACACCGGGGAGCTGTTTTTT
-	few	TRBV5-1	TRBJ2-5	CASSTYNQETQYF	TGCGCCAGCAGCACGTATAACCAAGAGACCCAGTACTTC
TRBD1	many	TRBV29-1	TRBJ2-5	CSVWTGRGETQYF	TGCAGCGTTTGGACAGGGCGGGGAGAGACCCAGTACTTC
TRBD2	many	TRBV2	TRBJ2-1	CASVLAGVPEQFF	TGTGCCAGCGTGCTAGCGGGAGTTCCTGAGCAGTTCTTC
TRBD2	few	TRBV29-1	TRBJ2-1	CSVGGTSGSPHNEQFF	TGCAGCGTTGGTGGGACTAGCGGGAGCCCCCACAATGAGCAGTTCTTC
TRBD2	many	TRBV28	TRBJ2-1	CASSKGLAGVLGVENEQFF	TGTGCCAGCAGTAAAGGACTAGCGGGAGTTCTGGGGGTTGAGAATGAGCAGTTCTTC
TRBD2	-	TRBV28	TRBJ2-3	CASSSGLAGVADTQYF	TGTGCCAGCAGTTCCGGACTAGCGGGAGTTGCAGATACGCAGTATTTT
-	few	TRBV19	TRBJ2-7	CASSIGRAYEQYF	TGTGCCAGTAGTATAGGACGGGCCTACGAGCAGTACTTC
-	-	TRBV30	TRBJ1-2	CAWSVRGGGYTF	TGTGCCTGGAGTGTCAGGGGAGGCGGCTACACCTTC
-	many	TRBV28	TRBJ1-4	CASTTRDGNEKLFF	TGTGCCAGCACCACACGGGACGGCAATGAAAAACTGTTTTTT
-	many	TRBV7-3	TRBJ2-3	CASSLDLEDTQYF	TGTGCCAGCAGCTTAGATCTAGAGGATACGCAGTATTTT
-	many	TRBV29-1	TRBJ1-4	CSAGTSEEKLFF	TGCAGCGCAGGGACAAGCGAGGAAAAACTGTTTTTT
TRBD2	many	TRBV7-2	TRBJ2-7	CASSQTRGAHEQYF	TGTGCCAGCAGCCAAACGCGGGGGGCCCACGAGCAGTACTTC
TRBD1	-	TRBV2	TRBJ2-2	CASQGQSDQTGELFF	TGTGCCAGCCAGGGACAGTCGGATCAAACCGGGGAGCTGTTTTTT
-	-	TRBV30	TRBJ2-2	CAWSRGRETGELFF	TGTGCCTGGAGCAGGGGGCGGGAGACCGGGGAGCTGTTTTTT
-	many	TRBV2	TRBJ2-1	CASSESSQRDEQFF	TGTGCCAGCAGTGAATCTAGTCAACGCGATGAGCAGTTCTTC
TRBD2	-	TRBV30	TRBJ2-3	CAWSIASGSTDTQYF	TGTGCCTGGAGTATCGCTAGCGGGAGCACAGATACGCAGTATTTT
-	few	TRBV30	TRBJ2-1	CAWSEWNEQFF	TGTGCCTGGAGTGAGTGGAATGAGCAGTTCTTC
TRBD1	-	TRBV7-9	TRBJ1-4	CASGSTGATNEKLFF	TGTGCCAGCGGCTCAACAGGGGCAACTAATGAAAAACTGTTTTTT
TRBD1	-	TRBV30	TRBJ1-4	CAWTEGANEKLFF	TGTGCCTGGACAGAGGGGGCAAATGAAAAACTGTTTTTT
-	many	TRBV7-9	TRBJ2-3	CASSSQGDTQYF	TGTGCCAGCAGCAGCCAGGGGGATACGCAGTATTTT
TRBD1	few	TRBV3-1	TRBJ1-2	CASSQGTAFNYGYTF	TGTGCCAGCAGCCAGGGGACAGCCTTTAACTATGGCTACACCTTC
-	many	TRBV12-3/TRBV12-4	TRBJ1-5	CASSFSLSGTTNQPQHF	TGTGCCAGCAGTTTCTCTCTCTCGGGTACTACCAATCAGCCCCAGCATTTT
TRBD2	-	TRBV7-2	TRBJ2-7	CASSSLSGRGYEQYF	TGTGCCAGCAGCTCCCTTAGCGGGAGAGGTTACGAGCAGTACTTC
TRBD1	many	TRBV12-3/TRBV12-4	TRBJ1-5	CASRTQGWDQPQHF	TGTGCCAGCAGGACACAGGGGTGGGATCAGCCCCAGCATTTT
-	many	TRBV3-1	TRBJ1-5	CASSQAGGGPQHF	TGTGCCAGCAGCCAAGCGGGCGGCGGGCCCCAGCATTTT
-	few	TRBV19	TRBJ2-4	CASSNVGEAKNIQYF	TGTGCCAGTAGTAATGTAGGGGAAGCCAAAAACATTCAGTACTTC
TRBD1	many	TRBV7-3	TRBJ1-2	CASSATGTDHGYTF	TGTGCCAGCAGCGCTACCGGGACAGATCATGGCTACACCTTC
-	many	TRBV28	TRBJ2-7	CASNPLGTGDEQYF	TGTGCCAGCAACCCCCTGGGCACCGGGGACGAGCAGTACTTC
TRBD1	many	TRBV11-2	TRBJ2-7	CASSLGPTGGAYEQYF	TGTGCCAGCAGCTTAGGCCCGACAGGGGGGGCCTACGAGCAGTACTTC
-	many	TRBV10-3	TRBJ1-2	CAISESDDANYGYTF	TGTGCCATCAGTGAGTCCGATGACGCTAACTATGGCTACACCTTC
-	few	TRBV7-9	TRBJ1-5	CASSQGSGIGQPQHF	TGTGCCAGCAGCCAGGGGTCGGGGATAGGACAGCCCCAGCATTTT
TRBD1	many	TRBV28	TRBJ1-1	CASSSPGQVSEAFF	TGTGCCAGCAGTTCACCGGGACAGGTCTCGGAAGCTTTCTTT
-	-	TRBV10-3	TRBJ1-6	CAISESQGGNSPLHF	TGTGCCATCAGTGAGTCCCAGGGAGGGAATTCACCCCTCCACTTT
-	many	TRBV6-1	TRBJ2-2	CANSEVKTGELFF	TGTGCCAACAGTGAGGTCAAAACCGGGGAGCTGTTTTTT
-	many	TRBV14	TRBJ2-1	CASSQEPRSLKFF	TGTGCCAGCAGCCAAGAGCCCAGGAGCCTTAAGTTCTTC
-	few	TRBV20-1	TRBJ2-7	CSARDLGWKGNEEQYF	TGCAGTGCTAGAGATTTGGGGTGGAAGGGGAACGAAGAGCAGTACTTC
-	many	TRBV20-1	TRBJ2-3	CSARDLREHPDTQYF	TGCAGTGCTAGAGATCTCCGGGAGCACCCAGATACGCAGTATTTT
-	few	TRBV2	TRBJ2-7	CASRDFTYEQYF	TGTGCCAGCCGGGACTTCACCTACGAGCAGTACTTC
-	many	TRBV28	TRBJ2-2	CASSLGPGHRGVTGELFF	TGTGCCAGCAGTTTGGGCCCGGGACACCGAGGGGTCACCGGGGAGCTGTTTTTT
-	many	TRBV11-1	TRBJ1-1	CASSDYYRDTEAFF	TGTGCCAGCAGTGATTATTACAGGGACACTGAAGCTTTCTTT
TRBD1	many	TRBV3-1	TRBJ2-3	CASSHRGTDPMDTQYF	TGTGCCAGCAGCCACAGGGGGACAGACCCAATGGATACGCAGTATTTT
-	-	TRBV27	TRBJ1-1	CASSSPRGRNTEAFF	TGTGCCAGCAGTTCCCCTCGGGGGAGGAACACTGAAGCTTTCTTT
TRBD2	many	TRBV5-4	TRBJ2-1	CASSLKSGGDNEQFF	TGTGCCAGCAGCTTAAAAAGCGGGGGGGACAATGAGCAGTTCTTC
-	-	TRBV27	TRBJ2-1	CASSLISGLWGNEQFF	TGTGCCAGCAGTTTAATTTCGGGACTCTGGGGCAATGAGCAGTTCTTC
TRBD2	-	TRBV18	TRBJ2-1	CASSHREVKAGPPYNEQFF	TGTGCCAGCTCACATAGGGAAGTAAAAGCGGGACCACCCTACAATGAGCAGTTCTTC
-	many	TRBV12-3/TRBV12-4	TRBJ2-7	CASSPGERQAYEQYF	TGTGCCAGCAGTCCCGGGGAGCGCCAGGCCTACGAGCAGTACTTC
-	many	TRBV30	TRBJ2-3	CAWRGMGSATDTQYF	TGTGCCTGGAGAGGGATGGGTAGCGCGACGGATACGCAGTATTTT
TRBD1	many	TRBV7-9	TRBJ1-1	CASNPGQGLITEAFF	TGTGCCAGCAATCCGGGACAGGGATTGATCACTGAAGCTTTCTTT
TRBD1	-	TRBV7-9	TRBJ2-7	CASSPDRAVGIYEQYF	TGTGCCAGCAGCCCCGACAGGGCTGTAGGGATCTACGAGCAGTACTTC
TRBD1	-	TRBV5-1	TRBJ1-1	CASSKGDRGGTEAFF	TGCGCCAGCAGCAAGGGGGACAGGGGGGGCACTGAAGCTTTCTTT
-	many	TRBV2	TRBJ2-5	CARAEGIRETQYF	TGTGCCAGAGCGGAAGGAATTAGGGAGACCCAGTACTTC
-	many	TRBV5-1	TRBJ2-1	CASSLTGSNEQFF	TGCGCCAGCAGCTTGACAGGGTCGAATGAGCAGTTCTTC
TRBD2	many	TRBV7-3	TRBJ2-3	CASSPGLAGGTDTQYF	TGTGCCAGCAGCCCCGGACTAGCGGGAGGGACAGATACGCAGTATTTT
TRBD2	many	TRBV7-8	TRBJ2-2	CASSLVVRAGGPNTGELFF	TGTGCCAGCAGCTTAGTAGTAAGAGCGGGAGGGCCAAACACCGGGGAGCTGTTTTTT
TRBD1	-	TRBV25-1	TRBJ2-5	CASSDPTGWRETQYF	TGTGCCAGCAGTGATCCGACAGGGTGGCGGGAGACCCAGTACTTC